This TCR beta chain is drawn from a study of blood T cell repertoires in COVID-19 (dated by TCRdb to 2018 to 2020). Background for the entire study: The collaborator samples originated in the United States, Italy and Spain and spanned the acute and convalescent phases of COVID-19. The prospective study material was composed of cDNA or gDNA derived from T cells, B-cell-depleted T cells, or PBMCs. Subjects who had been exposed to COVID-19, were actively infected with it, or had recovered from it provided the deeply sampled blood TCRbeta repertoires that made up the dataset. The repertoires were released in a freely available public database meant as a resource for research on the immune response to SARS-CoV-2. The samples were drawn from two sources: the first 160 participants of the ongoing ImmuneRACE study, and 950 to 1,500 subjects contributed by 6 global collaborators. Sample metadata almost always included a de-identified subject ID, COVID-19 status, age in years and sex. Where available, HLA class I and class II types were obtained from metadata supplied by the sample provider rather than from assay-based typing.

From the germline V gene, CDR1 is SGHTA and CDR2 is FQGNSA. Including cysteine and phenylalanine, the CDR3 has 13 amino acids. Only the CDR3 region is kept as DNA, spanning 39 bases read in frame from base 1. Germline trimming: 4 bases from V, 5 bases from J; junction bases outside gene matches: 4. The immunoSEQ Assay, a bias-controlled multiplex PCR, was used to amplify TCRbeta CDR3 regions from genomic DNA. The study's processing was this. Nucleated cell counts per sample were estimated from amplification of reference gene primers within the assay. To quantify the absolute abundance of each unique TCRbeta CDR3 rearrangement, sequence reads were collapsed and filtered. Productive Simpson clonality was computed per sample as the square root of Simpson's diversity index over productive rearrangements. TCRdb stores this immuneACCESS table with in-frame sequences only. Part of the clones is absent; in the studies checked, under half of the shortfall reflects unresolved V genes, and no reason is known for the rest. The V and J calls and clone size are taken from that table; D and trimming were inferred from the DNA. Across this sample there are under 130,000 clones, with 84% seen only once. The top ten clones comprise about 12% of the sample.

On this clone: It has no known antigen specificity. No base qualities exist here, and no much larger clone lies one base off it.

Collaborating institutions collected whole blood in K2EDTA tubes following their own protocols. For TCRbeta analysis, collaborators shipped samples in one of three forms: frozen whole blood, isolated PBMCs, or DNA extracted from either of those sample types. The investigation overall reported the following: How much clinical and demographic metadata was included differed by source and by participant, and the metadata was provided uncurated.

Sequenced sample: peripheral blood. Rearrangement joined TRBV7-2 to TRBJ2-5, with 7 central nucleotides matching TRBD1. This TCR was sampled from a human donor in a cohort sampled during active COVID-19. The CDR3 here reads CASSSTGFETQYF. DNA sequence: TGTGCCAGCAGCTCGACAGGGTTTGAGACCCAGTACTTC.